This T cell receptor beta chain was captured in a study of cytotoxic CD8 clonotypes in ibrutinib-treated CLL. Deletions cut 5 bases from V and 1 base from J, with 5 bases between. The CDR3 runs 12 residues. CDR1 and CDR2 (germline): SGHTA, FQGNSA. Sequenced by immunoSEQ multiplex PCR; TCRdb stores in-frame clones only, minus some. The sample shows some 350,000 clones, approximately 67% of them seen only once. Sequenced here: PBMCs, sampled after 36 months of ibrutinib treatment. This rearrangement joins TRBV7-2 to TRBJ2-5; no clear D gene. The receptor comes from a human donor with chronic lymphocytic leukemia. In DNA form, the CDR3 reads TGTGCCAGCAGCCAACTCCAAGAGACCCAGTACTTC. Translation: CASSQLQETQYF.